The 10 T cell receptor beta chains listed next were all sequenced from one sample in a study of HIV-infected children after antiretroviral therapy interruption. RNA-based 3' RACE libraries used unique molecular identifiers. TCRdb recomputed calls from the 3' RACE reads with MiXCR, one row per CDR3 protein. The data hold about 89,000 distinct CDR3 sequences, with approximately 6.9% observed a single time. Treatment of the sample: PENTA 11 planned treatment interruption arm or continuous ART arm. Sample: CD45RA+ CD4+ T cells from PBMCs, pooled from several time points, taken from a donor given antiretroviral therapy, either interrupted or continuous. Regarding subset: naive CD4+ CD45RA+ CD45RO- T cells. The source is a pool of human donors with HIV.

This clonotype was counted ten times or more. This rearrangement joins TRBV12-3 or TRBV12-4 to TRBJ1-1, with TRBD1 as a possible D gene (6 bases). The CDR3 has 13 residues. Deletions cut 5 bases from V and 1 base from J, with 8 bases between. In DNA form, the CDR3 reads TGTGCCAGCAGTCTGACAGGGAACACTGAAGCTTTCTTT. Amino acid sequence: CASSLTGNTEAFF.

This clonotype was counted ten times or more. The chain is built from TRBV15 and TRBJ1-5; D ambiguous. Trimming removed 1 base from V and 3 bases from J, with 10 bases in between. The CDR3 runs 15 residues. CDR1 LNHNV and CDR2 YYDKDF come from the germline V gene (reference sequence). The CDR3 spells CATSRVNRDNQPQHF. CDR3 coding DNA: TGTGCCACCAGCAGAGTAAATCGGGACAATCAGCCCCAGCATTTT.

This clonotype has ten or more counts. The rearrangement links TRBV5-4 to TRBJ2-7; 8 bases agree with TRBD1. The CDR3 runs 15 residues. Germline loops: CDR1 SGHNT, CDR2 YYREEE (reference sequence). Losses at the gene ends were 2 bases for V and 3 bases for J; bases not matched to a gene: 7. The CDR3 DNA is TGTGCCAGCAGCTTAATGCGGACAGGGTTCTACGAGCAGTACTTC. Protein: CASSLMRTGFYEQYF.

The count of this clonotype is one. The chain combines TRBV6-2 or TRBV6-3 with TRBJ2-4; D might be TRBD2 (6 bases). Per germline, CDR1 MNHEY and CDR2 SVGEGT. The CDR3 length is 13 residues. V lost 6 bases to trimming and J lost 6 bases, with 12 bases between them. The CDR3 region is CASSVSAGNIQYF. The CDR3 DNA is TGTGCCAGCAGCGTATCAGCGGGAAACATTCAGTACTTC.

This clonotype was seen at least ten times. CDR3 sequence (DNA): TGTGCCAGCAGTTCAGGTGGTACGCAGTATTTT. Translated: CASSSGGTQYF. The rearrangement uses TRBV6-4 and TRBJ2-3; no firm D call. Trimming stripped 5 bases from V and 8 bases from J, with 8 bases between. CDR3 length equals 11 residues. Germline lookup yields CDR1 MRHNA and CDR2 SNTAGT.

The V and J genes are TRBV28 and TRBJ2-1; 10 positions match TRBD1. Trimming at V came to 7 bases and at J to 4 bases, leaving 7 bases not matched to a gene. Per germline, CDR1 MDHEN and CDR2 SYDVKM. The CDR3 contains 15 residues. The CDR3 protein is CASIRDRGRYNEQFF. Written as DNA, the CDR3 is TGTGCCAGCATCCGGGACAGGGGACGATACAATGAGCAGTTCTTC.

V usage is TRBV9 and J usage is TRBJ1-1; 8 nucleotides align to TRBD1. V lost 0 bases and J lost 0; bases outside the gene matches: 4. The length of the CDR3 is 16 residues. CDR1 is SGDLS and CDR2 is YYNGEE in the germline V gene. The CDR3 DNA reads TGTGCCAGCAGCGTAGCAGGGGGCCCGATGAACACTGAAGCTTTCTTT. Its translation is CASSVAGGPMNTEAFF. The entire variable domain, with the rest obtained from reference TRBV9 and TRBJ1-1, is as follows: DSGVTQTPKHLITATGQRVTLRCSPRSGDLSVYWYQQSLDQGLQFLIQYYNGEERAKGNILERFSAQQFPDLHSELNLSSLELGDSALYFCASSVAGGPMNTEAFFGQGTRLTVV.

This clonotype has ten or more counts. The J gene is TRBJ2-5, the V gene TRBV29-1; D remains ambiguous. The V end was cut by 7 bases, the J end by 5 bases, with 11 bases between. Germline loops: CDR1 SQVTM, CDR2 ANQGSEA. The CDR3 length is 11 residues. CDR3: CSAKRSETQYF. In DNA form, the CDR3 reads TGCAGCGCCAAACGATCGGAGACCCAGTACTTC.

In this sample, this clonotype turned up a few times. V and J are TRBV9 and TRBJ1-6, with a possible D match to TRBD1 (6 bases). With 1 base removed from V and 5 bases from J, the gap between germline ends came to 7 bases. The germline gives CDR1 SGDLS, CDR2 YYNGEE. CDR3 length: 14 residues. Here the CDR3 DNA reads TGTGCCAGCAGCGTAAGGACAGATAATTCACCCCTCCACTTT. This gives the protein CASSVRTDNSPLHF.

This clonotype was detected many times. The rearrangement links TRBV7-2 to TRBJ1-1, with unresolved D. The length of the CDR3 is 14 residues. V lost 2 bases and J lost 5, with 12 bases in between. The V gene's germline CDR1 is SGHTA and CDR2 FQGNSA. The chain's CDR3 is CASSLSTGRTEAFF. The DNA of the CDR3 is TGTGCCAGCAGCTTATCGACGGGGAGGACTGAAGCTTTCTTT.